Each of the 25 T cell receptor beta chains below was sequenced from the same sample in a study of cytotoxic CD8 clonotypes in ibrutinib-treated CLL. Assay used: immunoSEQ multiplex PCR; TCRdb lists only in-frame clones, some missing. The sample includes nearly 300,000 clones, roughly 76% of them seen just once. The sequencing here drew on PBMCs, taken at disease progression, from a patient treated with ibrutinib. The receptors derive from a human donor with chronic lymphocytic leukemia.

The V gene is TRBV2, the J gene TRBJ1-3; D ambiguous. Deletions cut 9 bases from V and 0 bases from J, with 12 bases between. The germline V gene has CDR1 SNHLY and CDR2 FYNNEI. The CDR3 sequence is 14 residues long. The CDR3 reads CASTPGNSGNTIYF. For the CDR3, the DNA is TGTGCCAGTACACCTGGTAACTCTGGAAACACCATATATTTT. The full variable domain, rest sourced from reference TRBV2 and TRBJ1-3, is EPEVTQTPSHQVTQMGQEVILRCVPISNHLYFYWYRQILGQKVEFLVSFYNNEISEKSEIFDDQFSVERPDGSNFTLKIRSTKLEDSAMYFCASTPGNSGNTIYFGEGSWLTVV.

This clone came up a few times. The rearrangement links TRBV10-3 to TRBJ1-2, with TRBD1 matching over 8 bases. This CDR3 region has 16 residues. The germline V gene has CDR1 ENHRY and CDR2 SYGVKD. V was pared by 4 bases and J by 1 base, with 8 bases of the junction left unmatched. The CDR3 is CAISGTGKGLNYGYTF. For the CDR3, the DNA is TGTGCCATCAGTGGGACAGGGAAGGGGCTTAACTATGGCTACACCTTC.

This clone came up a few times. The chain is built from TRBV5-1 and TRBJ2-1; no definite D call. Per the germline V gene, CDR1 is SGHRS and CDR2 is YFSETQ. There are 12 residues in the CDR3. V gave up 5 bases and J gave up 4 bases, with 7 bases separating them. The CDR3 DNA reads as TGCGCCAGCAGGGACGGTTACAATGAGCAGTTCTTC. Its translation is CASRDGYNEQFF.

A few counts support this clone. V is TRBV19 and J is TRBJ1-2, with D possibly being TRBD1 (5 bases). The ends were cut back, 3 bases at V and 8 bases at J, with 16 bases in the middle. The germline CDR1 and CDR2 sequences are LNHDA and SQIVND (reference sequence). This CDR3 spans 14 amino acids. The CDR3 region has the DNA TGTGCCAGTAGTATTGGGGTGGACATGGGAGGCTACACCTTC. Translated, it gives CASSIGVDMGGYTF. Together with reference TRBV19 and TRBJ1-2, the CDR3 gives the full variable domain: DGGITQSPKYLFRKEGQNVTLSCEQNLNHDAMYWYRQDPGQGLRLIYYSQIVNDFQKGDIAEGYSVSREKKESFPLTVTSAQKNPTAFYLCASSIGVDMGGYTFGSGTRLTVV.

The V call is TRBV19, the J call TRBJ2-1; 10 nucleotides agree with TRBD2. The CDR3 has 18 residues. In germline, CDR1 is LNHDA, CDR2 SQIVND (reference sequence). V lost 7 bases, J lost 3 bases, and 15 bases stayed unmatched. The CDR3 protein is CASTTIDSGGPRYNEQFF. CDR3 DNA: TGTGCCAGTACCACGATAGATAGCGGGGGGCCTCGCTACAATGAGCAGTTCTTC.

The rearrangement uses TRBV11-1 and TRBJ2-7; D unresolved. The CDR3 spans 15 residues. V dropped 3 bases and J dropped 0 bases, with 12 bases sitting between them. Germline V gene sequence: CDR1 SGHAT, CDR2 FQDESV (reference sequence). This CDR3 reads CASSLLWTSSYEQYF. The CDR3 DNA is TGTGCCAGCAGCTTGCTGTGGACCAGCTCCTACGAGCAGTACTTC.

The chain carries TRBV11-2 and TRBJ1-2; D might be TRBD1 (5 bases). Trimming cost V 2 bases and J 7 bases, with 14 bases left between them. Germline V gene sequence: CDR1 SGHAT, CDR2 FQNNGV. The CDR3 consists of 14 residues. This CDR3 reads CASSLSLGGVGYTF. The CDR3 DNA sequence: TGTGCCAGCAGCTTATCCCTAGGAGGGGTTGGCTACACCTTC.

The chain couples TRBV19 to TRBJ1-5; TRBD1 aligns across 10 bases. The CDR3 is 14 amino acids. With V trimmed by 3 bases and J by 4 bases, 0 bases remained unmatched. Per germline, CDR1 LNHDA and CDR2 SQIVND (reference sequence). This CDR3 reads CASSMDRGNQPQHF. The CDR3 DNA is TGTGCCAGTAGTATGGACAGGGGGAATCAGCCCCAGCATTTT.

The chain joins TRBV18 to TRBJ2-1; D is unresolved. CDR3 length equals 18 residues. Trimming cost V 0 bases and J 0 bases, with 15 bases left between them. Germline CDR1 reads KGHSH; CDR2 reads LQKENI. CDR3 coding DNA: TGTGCCAGCTCACCACCCTTCCTTACCTTGAGCTCCTACAATGAGCAGTTCTTC. Its translation is CASSPPFLTLSSYNEQFF.

CDR3 in amino acids: CASSPGPSTDTQYF. As DNA, the CDR3 is TGTGCCAGCAGCCCGGGGCCCAGCACAGATACGCAGTATTTT. V gene TRBV5-4 combines with J gene TRBJ2-3, with D perhaps being TRBD1 or TRBD2 (5 bases each). The V gene lost 4 bases and the J gene lost 0 bases, with 9 bases spanning the gap. The CDR3 runs to 14 residues. Per germline, CDR1 SGHNT and CDR2 YYREEE (reference sequence).

This clone was observed a handful of times. The genes are TRBV19 and TRBJ2-7; 13 bases align to TRBD2. The J segment lost 3 bases and the V segment lost 6 bases, leaving 5 bases of the junction unmatched. Germline V gene data show CDR1 as LNHDA and CDR2 as SQIVND (reference sequence). This CDR3 spans 15 amino acids. The DNA for the CDR3 is TGTGCCAGTAGCCCGACTAGCGGGGGGTTCTACGAGCAGTACTTC. This translates into CASSPTSGGFYEQYF.

The chain has TRBV7-6 and TRBJ2-1; D might be TRBD1 or TRBD2, each matching 5 bases. The V end lost 5 bases, the J end lost 12 bases, and 23 bases lay between the germline ends. Germline assignment: CDR1 SGHVS and CDR2 FNYEAQ. CDR3 length: 15 residues. CDR3 in amino acids: CASSHPGRRFDGQFF. The CDR3 bases are TGTGCCAGCAGCCATCCGGGACGGAGATTTGACGGGCAGTTCTTC.

The rearrangement links TRBV10-3 to TRBJ2-6; D tentatively reads TRBD1 or TRBD2 (5 bases each). This CDR3 contains 14 residues. Trimming took 8 bases from V and 4 from J, leaving 12 bases between them. Germline CDR1 ENHRY, CDR2 SYGVKD. The CDR3 DNA reads as TGTGCCATCGGGGGTGTTTACGGGGCCAACGTCCTGACTTTC. This sequence encodes CAIGGVYGANVLTF.

DNA of the CDR3: TGCAGCGCTACAGGGAACACCGGGGAGCTGTTTTTT. It encodes CSATGNTGELFF. The chain joins TRBV29-1 to TRBJ2-2; possibly TRBD1 for D (5 bases). Germline loops: CDR1 SQVTM, CDR2 ANQGSEA. The germline V and J ends were trimmed by 7 bases and 1 base, with 7 bases remaining between them. This CDR3 spans 12 amino acids.

The genes are TRBV6-1 and TRBJ2-2; 9 bases match TRBD1. Germline V gene sequence: CDR1 MNHNS, CDR2 SASEGT. The V and J ends lost 4 bases and 3 bases, in that order; junction bases with no gene match: 12. This CDR3 is built from 18 residues. The CDR3 loop is CASSGMTGGRDYTGELFF. In DNA, the CDR3 is TGTGCCAGCAGTGGAATGACAGGGGGGCGCGACTACACCGGGGAGCTGTTTTTT.

The genes are TRBV27 and TRBJ2-7; D ambiguous. The CDR3 is made up of 14 amino acids. Trimming took off 6 bases at V and 0 bases at J, with 12 bases between the two ends. Per the germline V gene, CDR1 is MNHEY and CDR2 is SMNVEV (reference sequence). CDR3 region: CASRGSQYSYEQYF. CDR3 sequence (DNA): TGTGCCAGCAGGGGTAGTCAGTACTCCTACGAGCAGTACTTC.

Comment on this clone: Other DNA sequences in this sample translate to the same CDR3. The chain couples TRBV29-1 to TRBJ1-5; D gene ambiguous. Trimming stripped 2 bases from V and 3 bases from J, with 8 bases between. The CDR3 is 13 amino acids. Germline loops: CDR1 SQVTM, CDR2 ANQGSEA. The CDR3 loop reads CSVELGVNQPQHF. As DNA, the CDR3 is TGCAGCGTTGAACTCGGGGTCAATCAGCCCCAGCATTTT.

The J gene is TRBJ2-5, the V gene TRBV5-1; 8 nucleotides agree with TRBD2. Looked up from germline, CDR1 is SGHRS and CDR2 is YFSETQ. The CDR3 spans 15 residues. With V trimmed by 2 bases and J by 2 bases, 5 bases remained unmatched. The CDR3 reads CASSFSSGQQETQYF. CDR3 coding DNA: TGCGCCAGCAGCTTTTCTAGCGGGCAACAAGAGACCCAGTACTTC.

This chain joins TRBV7-2 and TRBJ2-7, with a weak D call TRBD2 (6 bases). Germline V CDR1 and CDR2: SGHTA, FQGNSA. The CDR3 totals 13 residues. V lost 4 bases, J lost 4 bases, and 11 bases lay in between. The CDR3 DNA reads as TGTGCCAGCAGCTCATCTAGCGTTTACGAGCAGTACTTC. Its translation: CASSSSSVYEQYF.

V is TRBV4-1 and J is TRBJ2-5; D is ambiguous. Trimming removed 2 bases at V and 5 bases at J, with 6 bases between. This CDR3 has 12 amino acids. Germline V gives CDR1 MGHRA, CDR2 YSYEKL. Written as DNA, the CDR3 is TGCGCCAGCAGCCAATATGGGGAGACCCAGTACTTC. Translated, it gives CASSQYGETQYF.

This clone was detected once. The CDR3 DNA sequence: TGCGCCAGCAGCTTATATAGCGGGAGGATGTACAATGAGCAGTTCTTC. Translated: CASSLYSGRMYNEQFF. This rearrangement joins TRBV5-1 to TRBJ2-1, with TRBD2 identical over 10 bases. Germline CDR1 is SGHRS and CDR2 is YFSETQ. V dropped 2 bases and J dropped 4; count of bases not matched to a gene: 6. This CDR3 is built from 16 residues.

The V call is TRBV7-2, the J call TRBJ2-1, with TRBD2 matching over 12 bases. CDR3 length: 15 residues. The V gene's germline CDR1 is SGHTA and CDR2 FQGNSA. The trim removed 8 bases at V and 3 bases at J, leaving 5 bases unmatched. The CDR3 DNA sequence: TGTGCCAGCTCTAGCGGGAGGGCCGTCTACAATGAGCAGTTCTTC. Protein product: CASSSGRAVYNEQFF.

The chain uses TRBV23-1 and TRBJ2-1, with 8 nucleotides matching TRBD2. TRBV23-1 carries the ORF label, with uncertain function. This CDR3 is 15 amino acids long. J was trimmed by 2 bases and V by 2 bases; bases with no gene match: 2. The CDR3, as DNA: TGCGCCAGCAGTCAACCTAGCGGGCCCTACAATGAGCAGTTCTTC. Protein sequence: CASSQPSGPYNEQFF.

The rearrangement joins TRBV4-3 to TRBJ1-1, with D uncertain. The CDR3 consists of 19 residues. V was trimmed by 0 bases and J by 0 bases, leaving 20 bases between them. Germline V gene sequence: CDR1 LGHNA, CDR2 YSLEER. CDR3 in DNA: TGCGCCAGCAGCCAAGATCCGGAAGCTTCGGGGAGGGTGAACACTGAAGCTTTCTTT. Protein: CASSQDPEASGRVNTEAFF.

This rearrangement joins TRBV5-1 to TRBJ2-5; D is perhaps TRBD1 or TRBD2 (5 bases each). Trimming shortened V by 4 bases and J by 2 bases, and 12 bases separated the two germline ends. The CDR3 contains 14 residues. Germline assignment: CDR1 SGHRS and CDR2 YFSETQ. The CDR3 protein is CASSPGPTQETQYF. DNA of the CDR3: TGCGCCAGCAGCCCGGGACCGACTCAAGAGACCCAGTACTTC.